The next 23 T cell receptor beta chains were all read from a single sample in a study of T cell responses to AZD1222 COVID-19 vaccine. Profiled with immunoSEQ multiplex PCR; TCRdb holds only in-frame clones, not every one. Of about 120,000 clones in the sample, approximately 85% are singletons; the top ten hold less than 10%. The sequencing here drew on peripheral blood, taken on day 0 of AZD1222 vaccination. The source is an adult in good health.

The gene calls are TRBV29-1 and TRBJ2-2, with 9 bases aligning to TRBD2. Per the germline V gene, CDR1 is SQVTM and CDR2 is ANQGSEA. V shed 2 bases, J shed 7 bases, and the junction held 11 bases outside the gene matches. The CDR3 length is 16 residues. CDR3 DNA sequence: TGCAGCGTTGAAATGTTGCGGGAGGGCCGGGACGGGGAGCTGTTTTTT. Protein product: CSVEMLREGRDGELFF.

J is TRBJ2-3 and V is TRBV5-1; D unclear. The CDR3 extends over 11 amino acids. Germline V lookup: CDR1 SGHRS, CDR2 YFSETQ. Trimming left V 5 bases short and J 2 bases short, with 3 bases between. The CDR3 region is CASRNTDTQYF. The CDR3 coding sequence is TGCGCCAGCAGAAACACAGATACGCAGTATTTT.

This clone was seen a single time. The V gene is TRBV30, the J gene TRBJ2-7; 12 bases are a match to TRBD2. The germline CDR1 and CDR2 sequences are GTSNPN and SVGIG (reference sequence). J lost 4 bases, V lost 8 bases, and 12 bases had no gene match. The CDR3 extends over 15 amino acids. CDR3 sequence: CAGLIGTSGLYEQYF. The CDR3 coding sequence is TGTGCCGGGTTAATAGGGACTAGCGGGTTATACGAGCAGTACTTC.

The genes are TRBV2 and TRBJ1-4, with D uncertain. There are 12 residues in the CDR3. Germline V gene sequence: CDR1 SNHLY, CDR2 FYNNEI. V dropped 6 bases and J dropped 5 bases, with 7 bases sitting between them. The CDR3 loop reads CASRRRNEKLFF. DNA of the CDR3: TGTGCCAGCAGACGGCGCAATGAAAAACTGTTTTTT. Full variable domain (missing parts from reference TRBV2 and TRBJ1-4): EPEVTQTPSHQVTQMGQEVILRCVPISNHLYFYWYRQILGQKVEFLVSFYNNEISEKSEIFDDQFSVERPDGSNFTLKIRSTKLEDSAMYFCASRRRNEKLFFGSGTQLSVL.

CDR3 sequence: CSARLQGGYTF. The CDR3 bases are TGCAGTGCTAGGTTACAGGGGGGCTACACCTTC. This chain links TRBV20-1 with TRBJ1-2, with 7 bases identical to TRBD1. V shed 3 bases, J shed 8 bases, and the junction held 3 bases outside the gene matches. The CDR3 loop spans 11 amino acids. In germline, CDR1 is DFQATT, CDR2 SNEGSKA (reference sequence).

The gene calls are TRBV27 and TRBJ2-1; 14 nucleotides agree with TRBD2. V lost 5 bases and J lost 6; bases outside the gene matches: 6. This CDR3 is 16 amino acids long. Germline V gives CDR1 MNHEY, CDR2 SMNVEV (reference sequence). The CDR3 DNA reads TGTGCCAGCAGTCCGGGGACTAGCGGGAGCCGCAATGAGCAGTTCTTC. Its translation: CASSPGTSGSRNEQFF.

The CDR3 reads CASRPDGPYEQYF. CDR3 bases: TGTGCCAGCAGACCCGACGGACCCTACGAGCAGTACTTC. The V call is TRBV27, the J call TRBJ2-7; no definite D call. V lost 6 bases to trimming and J lost 2 bases, with 11 bases between them. This CDR3 is built from 13 residues. Germline lookup yields CDR1 MNHEY and CDR2 SMNVEV (reference sequence).

The CDR3 sequence is CASSEAGVPTTDTQYF. In DNA form, the CDR3 reads TGTGCCAGCAGTGAAGCAGGGGTCCCGACCACAGATACGCAGTATTTT. The chain is built from TRBV2 and TRBJ2-3, with D possibly TRBD1 on 5 matching bases. The CDR3 contains 16 residues. Germline CDR1 is SNHLY and CDR2 is FYNNEI. The V gene lost 0 bases and the J gene lost 2 bases, with 12 bases spanning the gap.

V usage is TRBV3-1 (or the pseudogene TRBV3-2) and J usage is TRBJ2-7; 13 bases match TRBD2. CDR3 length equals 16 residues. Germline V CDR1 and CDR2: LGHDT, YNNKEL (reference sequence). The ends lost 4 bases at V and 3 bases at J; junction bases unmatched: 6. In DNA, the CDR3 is TGTGCCAGCAGCCTTCCCGGGACTAGCGGGATCTACGAGCAGTACTTC. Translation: CASSLPGTSGIYEQYF.

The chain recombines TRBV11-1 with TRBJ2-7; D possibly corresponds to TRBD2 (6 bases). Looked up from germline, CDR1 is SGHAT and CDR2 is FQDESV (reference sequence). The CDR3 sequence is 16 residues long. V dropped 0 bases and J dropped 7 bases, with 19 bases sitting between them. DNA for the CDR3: TGTGCCAGCAGCTTAGCGCAGACGGGAGCCCGGGGGGAGCAGTACTTC. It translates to CASSLAQTGARGEQYF.

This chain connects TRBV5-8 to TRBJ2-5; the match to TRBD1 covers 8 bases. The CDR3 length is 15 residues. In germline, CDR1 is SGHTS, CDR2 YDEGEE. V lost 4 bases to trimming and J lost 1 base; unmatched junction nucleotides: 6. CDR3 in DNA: TGTGCCAGCAGCCCCCCGGGACAGGCCCAAGAGACCCAGTACTTC. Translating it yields CASSPPGQAQETQYF.

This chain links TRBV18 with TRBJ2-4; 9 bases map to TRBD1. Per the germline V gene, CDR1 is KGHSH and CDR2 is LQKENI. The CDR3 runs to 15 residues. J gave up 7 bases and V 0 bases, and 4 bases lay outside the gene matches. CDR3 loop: CASSPPGTGMNIQYF. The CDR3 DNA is TGTGCCAGCTCACCACCCGGGACAGGGATGAACATTCAGTACTTC.

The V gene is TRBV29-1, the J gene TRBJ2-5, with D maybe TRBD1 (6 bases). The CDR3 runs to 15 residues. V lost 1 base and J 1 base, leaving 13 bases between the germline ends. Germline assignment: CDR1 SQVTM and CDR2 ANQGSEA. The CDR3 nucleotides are TGCAGCGTTGAAGGTCGGGGACACCTCCAAGAGACCCAGTACTTC. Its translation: CSVEGRGHLQETQYF.

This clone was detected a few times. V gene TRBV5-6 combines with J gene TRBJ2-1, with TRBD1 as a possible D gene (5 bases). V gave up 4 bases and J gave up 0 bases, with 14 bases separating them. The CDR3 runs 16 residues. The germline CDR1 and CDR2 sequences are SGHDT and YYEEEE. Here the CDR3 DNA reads TGTGCCAGCAGCGGCCTCAGGGCCAGCTCCTACAATGAGCAGTTCTTC. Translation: CASSGLRASSYNEQFF.

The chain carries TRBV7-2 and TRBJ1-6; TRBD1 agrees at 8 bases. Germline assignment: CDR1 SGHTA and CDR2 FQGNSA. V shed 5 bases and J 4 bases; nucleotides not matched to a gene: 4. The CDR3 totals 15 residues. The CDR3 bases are TGTGCCAGCAGCCTAGGACAGGGTTATAATTCACCCCTCCACTTT. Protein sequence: CASSLGQGYNSPLHF.

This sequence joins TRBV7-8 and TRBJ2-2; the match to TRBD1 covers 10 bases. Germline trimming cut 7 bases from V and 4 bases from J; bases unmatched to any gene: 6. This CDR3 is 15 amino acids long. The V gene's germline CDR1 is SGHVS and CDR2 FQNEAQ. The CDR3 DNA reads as TGTGCCAGCACCCGGACAGGGGGTTTCACCGGGGAGCTGTTTTTT. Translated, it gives CASTRTGGFTGELFF.

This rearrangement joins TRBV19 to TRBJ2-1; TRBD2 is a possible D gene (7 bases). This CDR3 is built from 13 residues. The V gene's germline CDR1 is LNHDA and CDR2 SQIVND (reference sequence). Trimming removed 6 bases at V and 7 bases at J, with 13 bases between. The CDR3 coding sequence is TGTGCCAGTAGAACGGGGGGCATTAATGAGCAGTTCTTC. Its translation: CASRTGGINEQFF.

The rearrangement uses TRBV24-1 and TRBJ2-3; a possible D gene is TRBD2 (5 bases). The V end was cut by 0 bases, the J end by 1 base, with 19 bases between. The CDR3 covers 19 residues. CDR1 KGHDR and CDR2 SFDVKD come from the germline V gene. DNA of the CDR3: TGTGCCACCAGTGATTTGTTATCGGACTCAAGGGTGGGCACAGATACGCAGTATTTT. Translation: CATSDLLSDSRVGTDTQYF.

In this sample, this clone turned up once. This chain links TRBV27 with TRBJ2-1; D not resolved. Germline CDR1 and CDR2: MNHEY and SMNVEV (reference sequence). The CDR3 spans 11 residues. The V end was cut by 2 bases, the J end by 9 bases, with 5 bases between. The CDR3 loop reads CASSLGVEQFF. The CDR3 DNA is TGTGCCAGCAGTTTAGGGGTTGAGCAGTTCTTC.

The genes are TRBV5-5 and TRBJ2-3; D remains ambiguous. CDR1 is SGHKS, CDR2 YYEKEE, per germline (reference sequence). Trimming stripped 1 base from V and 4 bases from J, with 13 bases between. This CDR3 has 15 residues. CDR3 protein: CASSLIPGVADTQYF. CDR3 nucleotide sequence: TGTGCCAGCAGCTTGATTCCAGGCGTAGCAGATACGCAGTATTTT.

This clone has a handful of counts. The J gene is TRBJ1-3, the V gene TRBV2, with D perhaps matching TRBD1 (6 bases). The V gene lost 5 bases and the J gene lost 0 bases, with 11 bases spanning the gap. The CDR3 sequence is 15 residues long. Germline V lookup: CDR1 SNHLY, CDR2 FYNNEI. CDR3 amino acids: CASSRNRDSGNTIYF. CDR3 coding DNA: TGTGCCAGCAGTAGGAACAGGGACTCTGGAAACACCATATATTTT.

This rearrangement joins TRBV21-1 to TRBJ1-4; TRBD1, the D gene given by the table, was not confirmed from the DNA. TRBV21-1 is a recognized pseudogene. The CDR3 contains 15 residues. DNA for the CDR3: TGTGCCAGCAGCGGACCCGGGACAGGGGCTGAAAAACTGTTTTTT. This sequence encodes CASSGPGTGAEKLFF.

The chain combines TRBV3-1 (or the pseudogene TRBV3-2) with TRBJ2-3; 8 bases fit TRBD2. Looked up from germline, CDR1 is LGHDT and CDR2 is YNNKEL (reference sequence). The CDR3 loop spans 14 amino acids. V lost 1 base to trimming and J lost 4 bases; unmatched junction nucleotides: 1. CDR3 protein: CASSQGTSPDTQYF. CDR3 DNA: TGTGCCAGCAGCCAAGGGACTAGCCCAGATACGCAGTATTTT.